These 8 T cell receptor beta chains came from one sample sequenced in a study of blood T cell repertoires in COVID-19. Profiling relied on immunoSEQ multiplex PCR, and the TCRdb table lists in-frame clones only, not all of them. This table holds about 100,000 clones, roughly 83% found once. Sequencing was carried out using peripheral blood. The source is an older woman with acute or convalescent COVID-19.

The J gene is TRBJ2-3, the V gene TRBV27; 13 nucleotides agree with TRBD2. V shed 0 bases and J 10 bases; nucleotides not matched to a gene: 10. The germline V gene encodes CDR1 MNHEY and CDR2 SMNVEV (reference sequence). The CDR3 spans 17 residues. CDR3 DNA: TGTGCCAGCAGTTTATCGTTGACTAGCGGGGGGCCCGGAGCGCAGTATTTT. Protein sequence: CASSLSLTSGGPGAQYF.

CDR3 DNA: TGCGCCAGCAGCTTAGCTAGCGGGGGGGGAGAGACCCAGTACTTC. This sequence encodes CASSLASGGGETQYF. This chain joins TRBV5-1 and TRBJ2-5, with 12 bases aligning to TRBD2. The CDR3 spans 15 residues. Germline values: CDR1 SGHRS, CDR2 YFSETQ. Unmatched junction bases numbered 3, after V lost 2 bases and J lost 4 bases.

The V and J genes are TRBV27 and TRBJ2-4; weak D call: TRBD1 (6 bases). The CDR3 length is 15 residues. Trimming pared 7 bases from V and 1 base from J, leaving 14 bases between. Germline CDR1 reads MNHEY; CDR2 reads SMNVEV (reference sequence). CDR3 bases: TGTGCCAGCAATCCAACAGGGACGGCCAAAAACATTCAGTACTTC. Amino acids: CASNPTGTAKNIQYF.

The CDR3 nucleotides are TGTGCCAGCAGACCAACGGGACAGGGGAACACCGGGGAGCTGTTTTTT. Protein sequence: CASRPTGQGNTGELFF. The chain couples TRBV28 to TRBJ2-2; 9 bases map to TRBD1. Unmatched junction bases numbered 6, after V lost 6 bases and J lost 1 base. This CDR3 has 16 amino acids. Germline V gene lookup returns CDR1 MDHEN and CDR2 SYDVKM.

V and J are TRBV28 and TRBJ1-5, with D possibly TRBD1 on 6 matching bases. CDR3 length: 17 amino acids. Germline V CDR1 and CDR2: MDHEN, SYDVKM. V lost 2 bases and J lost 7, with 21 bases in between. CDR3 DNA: TGTGCCAGCAGTTTAGGCGTCCCTCCCGGGGGGCAGCAGCCCCAGCATTTT. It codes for CASSLGVPPGGQQPQHF.

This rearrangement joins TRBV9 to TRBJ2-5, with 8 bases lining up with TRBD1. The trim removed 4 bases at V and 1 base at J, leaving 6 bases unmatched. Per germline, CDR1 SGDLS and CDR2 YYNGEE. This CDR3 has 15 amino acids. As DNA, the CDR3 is TGTGCCAGCAGCCCTCGGACAGGGATCCAAGAGACCCAGTACTTC. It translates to CASSPRTGIQETQYF.

CDR3 residues: CASSDPGQINYGYTF. The CDR3 DNA is TGTGCCAGCAGTGACCCGGGACAGATTAACTATGGCTACACCTTC. The chain combines TRBV6-1 with TRBJ1-2, with 7 bases aligning to TRBD1. With 3 bases clipped from V and 1 base from J, the junction kept 5 bases outside the gene matches. The CDR3 contains 15 residues. Germline V gene lookup returns CDR1 MNHNS and CDR2 SASEGT.

This chain's CDR3 is CASSPGLAGGELFF. CDR3 nucleotides: TGTGCCAGCAGTCCCGGACTAGCGGGGGGGGAGCTGTTTTTT. The rearrangement uses TRBV28 and TRBJ2-2; 12 bases line up with TRBD2. The germline V gene encodes CDR1 MDHEN and CDR2 SYDVKM. The CDR3 is 14 amino acids. V trimming: 5 bases; J trimming: 8 bases; junction bases outside the gene matches: 3.